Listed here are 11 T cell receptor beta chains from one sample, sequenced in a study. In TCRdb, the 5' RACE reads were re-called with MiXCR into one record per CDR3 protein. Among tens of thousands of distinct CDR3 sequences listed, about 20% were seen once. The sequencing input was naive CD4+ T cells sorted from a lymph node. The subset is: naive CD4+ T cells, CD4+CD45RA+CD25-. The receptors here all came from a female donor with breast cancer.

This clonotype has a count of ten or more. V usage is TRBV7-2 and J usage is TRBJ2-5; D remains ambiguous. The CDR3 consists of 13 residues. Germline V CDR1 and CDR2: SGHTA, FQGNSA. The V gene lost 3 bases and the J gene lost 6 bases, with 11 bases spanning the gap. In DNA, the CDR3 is TGTGCCAGCAGCTTGCCCCAGTTGAAGACCCAGTACTTC. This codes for CASSLPQLKTQYF.

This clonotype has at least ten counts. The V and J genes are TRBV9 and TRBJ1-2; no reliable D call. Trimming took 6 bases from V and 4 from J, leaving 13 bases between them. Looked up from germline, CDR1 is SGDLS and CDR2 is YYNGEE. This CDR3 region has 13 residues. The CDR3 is CASMSPNLYGYTF. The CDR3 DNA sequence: TGTGCCAGCATGAGCCCTAACCTCTATGGCTACACCTTC.

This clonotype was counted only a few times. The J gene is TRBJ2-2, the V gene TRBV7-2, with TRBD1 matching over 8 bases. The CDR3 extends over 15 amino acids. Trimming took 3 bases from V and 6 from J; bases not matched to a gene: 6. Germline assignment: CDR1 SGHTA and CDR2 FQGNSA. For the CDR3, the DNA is TGTGCCAGCAGCTTCGGGGACAGGATGGCCGGGGAGCTGTTTTTT. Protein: CASSFGDRMAGELFF.

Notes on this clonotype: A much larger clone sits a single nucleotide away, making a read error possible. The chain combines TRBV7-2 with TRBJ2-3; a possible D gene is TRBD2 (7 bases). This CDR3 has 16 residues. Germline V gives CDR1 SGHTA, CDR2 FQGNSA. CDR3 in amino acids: CASSLGRARGTDMQYF. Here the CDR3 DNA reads TGTGCCAGCAGCCTGGGGAGGGCCAGGGGCACAGATATGCAGTATTTT.

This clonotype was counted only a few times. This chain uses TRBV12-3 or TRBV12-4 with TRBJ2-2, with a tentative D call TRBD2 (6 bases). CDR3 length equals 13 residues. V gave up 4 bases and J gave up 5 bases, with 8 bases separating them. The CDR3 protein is CASSSGRTGELFF. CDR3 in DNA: TGTGCCAGCAGTTCTGGGAGGACCGGGGAGCTGTTTTTT.

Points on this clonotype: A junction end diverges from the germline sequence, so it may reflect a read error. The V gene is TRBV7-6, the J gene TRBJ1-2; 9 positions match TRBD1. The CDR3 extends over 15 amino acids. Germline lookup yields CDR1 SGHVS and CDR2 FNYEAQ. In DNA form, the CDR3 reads TGTGCCACCAGCCCGGGGACAGGGCGCAACTATGGCTACACCTTC. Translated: CATSPGTGRNYGYTF.

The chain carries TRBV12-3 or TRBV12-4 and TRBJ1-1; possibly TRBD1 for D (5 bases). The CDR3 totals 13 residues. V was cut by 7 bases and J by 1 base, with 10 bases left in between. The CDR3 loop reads CASILTGNTEAFF. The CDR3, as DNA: TGTGCCAGCATACTTACAGGGAACACTGAAGCTTTCTTT.

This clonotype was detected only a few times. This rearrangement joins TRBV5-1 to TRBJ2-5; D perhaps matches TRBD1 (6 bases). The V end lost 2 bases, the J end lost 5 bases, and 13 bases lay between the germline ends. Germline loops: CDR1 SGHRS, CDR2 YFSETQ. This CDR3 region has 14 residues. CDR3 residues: CASSFGQGSETQYF. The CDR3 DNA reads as TGCGCCAGCAGCTTCGGTCAGGGGAGTGAGACCCAGTACTTC.

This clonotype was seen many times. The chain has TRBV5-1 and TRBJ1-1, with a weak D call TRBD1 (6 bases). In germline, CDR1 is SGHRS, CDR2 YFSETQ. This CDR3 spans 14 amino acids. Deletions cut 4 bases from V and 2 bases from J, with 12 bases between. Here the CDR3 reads CASSRPGGNTEAFF. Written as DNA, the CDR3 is TGCGCCAGCAGCCGGCCGGGGGGCAACACTGAAGCTTTCTTT.

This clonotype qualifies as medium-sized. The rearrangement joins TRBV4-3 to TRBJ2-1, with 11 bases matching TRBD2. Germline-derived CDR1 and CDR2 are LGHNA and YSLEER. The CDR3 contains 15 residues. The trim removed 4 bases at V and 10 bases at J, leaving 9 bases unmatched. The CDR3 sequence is CASSLATSGTGEQFF. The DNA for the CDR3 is TGCGCCAGCAGCCTAGCGACTAGCGGGACAGGCGAGCAGTTCTTC.

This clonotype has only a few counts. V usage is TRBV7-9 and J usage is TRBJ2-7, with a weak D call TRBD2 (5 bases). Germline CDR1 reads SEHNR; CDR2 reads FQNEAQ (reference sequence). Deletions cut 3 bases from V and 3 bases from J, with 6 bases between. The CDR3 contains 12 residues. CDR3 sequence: CASSFGVYEQYF. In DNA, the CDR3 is TGTGCCAGCAGCTTCGGGGTCTACGAGCAGTACTTC.